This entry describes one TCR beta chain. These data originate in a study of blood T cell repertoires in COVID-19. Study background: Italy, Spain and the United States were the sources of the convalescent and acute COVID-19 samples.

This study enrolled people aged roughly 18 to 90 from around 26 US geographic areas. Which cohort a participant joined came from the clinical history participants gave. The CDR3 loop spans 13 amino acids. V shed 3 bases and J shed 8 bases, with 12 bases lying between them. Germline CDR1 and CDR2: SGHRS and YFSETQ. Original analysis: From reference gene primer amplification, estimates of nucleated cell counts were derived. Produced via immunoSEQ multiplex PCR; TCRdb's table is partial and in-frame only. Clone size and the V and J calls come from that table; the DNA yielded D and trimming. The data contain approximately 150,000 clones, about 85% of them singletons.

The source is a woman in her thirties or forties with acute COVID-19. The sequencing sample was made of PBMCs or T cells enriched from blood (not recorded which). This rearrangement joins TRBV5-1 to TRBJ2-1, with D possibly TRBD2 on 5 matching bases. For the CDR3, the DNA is TGCGCCAGCAGCTCCGACTACGGCGATGAGCAGTTCTTC. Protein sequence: CASSSDYGDEQFF.